The rows below give T cell receptor beta chains drawn from one sample of a study of blood T cells in healthy people across ages. One entry per CDR3 protein, called by TCRdb with MiXCR from the 5' RACE reads. This table holds around 2 million distinct CDR3 sequences, 39% found once. Material: blood. These receptors were taken from a human donor in good health. Both conserved end residues are part of each CDR3. D genes are given only for firm matches. Size tells how often a clone was seen (once, few, many) or the class of an expanded clone, and some rows leave it out.

TRBJ1-5 | 14 | . | . | TRBV12-3/TRBV12-4 | CVSSNWWGEQPQHF | TGTGTCAGCAGTAACTGGTGGGGAGAACAGCCCCAGCATTTT
TRBJ2-6 | 16 | . | . | TRBV7-3 | CASSRQTDAGANVLTF | TGTGCCAGCAGCAGACAGACCGACGCTGGGGCCAACGTCCTGACTTTC
TRBJ1-2 | 14 | few | . | TRBV7-9 | CASGFGPGLSGYTF | TGTGCCAGCGGCTTTGGACCAGGCTTGTCAGGCTACACCTTC
TRBJ1-4 | 14 | . | . | TRBV6-2/TRBV6-3 | CASSYFRGNEKLFF | TGTGCCAGCAGTTACTTCCGTGGTAATGAAAAACTGTTTTTT
TRBJ1-2 | 15 | . | . | TRBV5-1 | CASSLEQGRTYGYTF | TGCGCCAGCAGCTTGGAACAGGGAAGGACCTATGGCTACACCTTC
TRBJ2-2 | 14 | . | . | TRBV12-3/TRBV12-4 | CASPGAANTGELFF | TGTGCCAGTCCCGGGGCAGCCAACACCGGGGAGCTGTTTTTT
TRBJ1-1 | 13 | once | . | TRBV19 | CASMRGVGTEAFF | TGTGCCAGTATGAGGGGGGTGGGCACTGAAGCTTTCTTT
TRBJ2-1 | 14 | once | . | TRBV5-1 | CASSLVAEYNEQFF | TGCGCCAGCAGCTTGGTAGCGGAGTACAATGAGCAGTTCTTC
TRBJ2-5 | 15 | . | . | TRBV7-2 | CASSPYQGLQETQYF | TGTGCCAGCAGCCCGTACCAGGGCCTACAAGAGACCCAGTACTTC
TRBJ1-5 | 14 | . | . | TRBV4-1 | CASSQRGSNQPQHF | TGCGCCAGCAGCCAACGGGGTAGCAATCAGCCCCAGCATTTT
TRBJ2-1 | 19 | few | TRBD2 | TRBV7-8 | CASSLATSGGPSSYNEQFF | TGTGCCAGCAGCTTAGCGACTAGCGGGGGCCCTAGCTCCTACAATGAGCAGTTCTTC
TRBJ2-5 | 13 | few | . | TRBV10-3 | CAIRLNSEETQYF | TGTGCCATCAGACTTAACAGCGAAGAGACCCAGTACTTC
TRBJ1-1 | 11 | . | . | TRBV20-1 | CSARFLSTAFF | TGCAGTGCTAGATTTCTGTCGACAGCTTTCTTT
TRBJ1-1 | 14 | . | . | TRBV20-1 | CSADLFGMSTEAFF | TGCAGTGCAGACCTATTTGGAATGAGCACTGAAGCTTTCTTT
TRBJ2-1 | 15 | . | . | TRBV7-9 | CAVGGAENPYNEQFF | TGTGCCGTCGGGGGAGCGGAGAACCCCTACAATGAGCAGTTCTTC
TRBJ1-5 | 13 | few | . | TRBV12-3/TRBV12-4 | CASTLAGDQPQHF | TGTGCCAGCACCTTAGCAGGGGATCAGCCCCAGCATTTT
TRBJ2-4 | 19 | . | . | TRBV7-2 | CASSSINFPGLQAKNIQYF | TGTGCCAGCAGCTCCATAAATTTCCCGGGACTCCAAGCCAAAAACATTCAGTACTTC
TRBJ2-1 | 18 | few | TRBD2 | TRBV10-3 | CAIISSSGRVDTYNEQFF | TGTGCCATCATATCTTCTAGCGGGCGAGTCGATACCTACAATGAGCAGTTCTTC
TRBJ1-1 | 14 | . | . | TRBV30 | CAWSADYSRTEAFF | TGTGCCTGGAGTGCAGATTATTCGAGAACTGAAGCTTTCTTT
TRBJ1-2 | 12 | few | TRBD1 | TRBV7-2 | CASTWTGDGYTF | TGTGCCAGCACGTGGACAGGGGACGGCTACACCTTC
TRBJ1-2 | 17 | . | TRBD1 | TRBV4-1 | CASSHDPSRDRVYGYTF | TGCGCCAGCAGCCATGACCCGTCCCGGGACAGGGTCTATGGCTACACCTTC
TRBJ1-2 | 12 | few | . | TRBV12-5 | CASGPSMNFYTF | TGTGCTAGTGGTCCCTCAATGAACTTCTACACCTTC
TRBJ2-7 | 14 | . | TRBD1 | TRBV15 | CATSIHRGDYEQYF | TGTGCCACCAGCATCCACAGGGGGGATTACGAGCAGTACTTC
TRBJ2-3 | 18 | few | TRBD2 | TRBV27 | CASSQRLAGPRNTDTQYF | TGTGCCAGCAGTCAACGACTAGCGGGGCCGAGGAACACAGATACGCAGTATTTT
TRBJ1-2 | 16 | . | TRBD1 | TRBV4-3 | CASSKAGQVEDYGYTF | TGCGCCAGCAGCAAAGCGGGACAGGTAGAAGACTATGGCTACACCTTC
TRBJ2-3 | 16 | many | TRBD2 | TRBV28 | CASSRLAGANTDTQYF | TGTGCCAGCAGTAGACTAGCGGGGGCCAACACAGATACGCAGTATTTT
TRBJ1-3 | 15 | . | . | TRBV7-2 | CASSSRWGSGNTIYF | TGTGCCAGCAGCTCCCGGTGGGGCTCTGGAAACACCATATATTTT